The 18 T cell receptor beta chains given below trace back to one sample, sequenced in a study of T cells in localized non-small cell lung cancer. TCRdb's table, derived via immunoSEQ multiplex PCR, lists solely in-frame clones and lacks some. The sample carries about 12,000 clones, 83% recorded once. Sequencing used peripheral blood, obtained before any cancer treatment. These TCRs come from a male donor older than 55 with stage I lung adenocarcinoma.

The genes are TRBV19 and TRBJ2-2; weak D call: TRBD2 (6 bases). Germline V gene lookup returns CDR1 LNHDA and CDR2 SQIVND (reference sequence). This CDR3 contains 13 residues. CDR3 amino acids: CVLRDGGTGELFF. For the CDR3, the DNA is TGTGTACTCCGGGACGGAGGGACCGGGGAGCTGTTTTTT.

The chain is built from TRBV25-1 and TRBJ1-1, with 7 bases matching TRBD1. CDR3 size: 14 residues. From germline, CDR1 is MGHDK and CDR2 SYGVNS. J was trimmed by 1 base and V by 4 bases; bases with no gene match: 3. CDR3: CASSGDSRNTEAFF. The DNA of the CDR3 is TGTGCCAGCAGTGGGGACAGCCGGAACACTGAAGCTTTCTTT.

On this clone: The same CDR3 can be traced to other DNA sequences in this sample. The chain joins TRBV5-1 to TRBJ2-1; D is uncertain. Germline CDR1 is SGHRS and CDR2 is YFSETQ. Trimming shortened V by 3 bases and J by 7 bases, and 20 bases separated the two germline ends. The CDR3 is 16 amino acids. The CDR3 sequence is CASSSRTKSRGNEQFF. In nucleotides, the CDR3 is TGCGCCAGCAGCTCGCGGACCAAATCTCGTGGGAATGAGCAGTTCTTC.

This chain links TRBV27 with TRBJ2-1; TRBD2 matches 7 bases. The V gene end was trimmed by 7 bases and the J gene end by 3 bases; junction bases not matched to a gene: 9. In germline, CDR1 is MNHEY, CDR2 SMNVEV (reference sequence). The CDR3 has 15 amino acids. The CDR3 DNA reads as TGTGCCAGCAAGATGATGGCGGGAGTCTACAATGAGCAGTTCTTC. Its protein is CASKMMAGVYNEQFF.

The V gene is TRBV5-6, the J gene TRBJ2-6; D gene ambiguous. There are 14 residues in the CDR3. CDR1 SGHDT and CDR2 YYEEEE come from the germline V gene. The V gene lost 1 base and the J gene lost 3 bases, with 5 bases spanning the gap. CDR3: CASSLSVGANVLTF. As DNA, the CDR3 is TGTGCCAGCAGCTTGTCTGTTGGGGCCAACGTCCTGACTTTC. The full variable domain, rest sourced from reference TRBV5-6 and TRBJ2-6, is DAGVTQSPTHLIKTRGQQVTLRCSPKSGHDTVSWYQQALGQGPQFIFQYYEEEERQRGNFPDRFSGHQFPNYSSELNVNALLLGDSALYLCASSLSVGANVLTFGAGSRLTVL.

J is TRBJ1-2 and V is TRBV4-2, with D possibly matching TRBD1 (5 bases). The germline V gene has CDR1 LGHNA and CDR2 YNFKEQ. The CDR3 runs 15 residues. V gave up 0 bases and J gave up 2 bases, with 10 bases separating them. The CDR3 loop is CASSQEGVGNYGYTF. For the CDR3, the DNA is TGTGCCAGCAGCCAAGAGGGGGTAGGGAACTATGGCTACACCTTC.

This chain links TRBV6-5 with TRBJ1-1; a possible D gene is TRBD1 (5 bases). The CDR3 has 13 residues. Germline V lookup: CDR1 MNHEY, CDR2 SVGAGI. V was cut by 6 bases and J by 6 bases, with 14 bases left in between. This CDR3 is CASSRVGGAEAFF. The CDR3 bases are TGTGCCAGCAGCCGGGTGGGGGGAGCTGAAGCTTTCTTT.

The genes are TRBV9 and TRBJ2-3; D is perhaps TRBD1 (5 bases). CDR3 length equals 14 residues. V was clipped by 6 bases and J by 3 bases, with 14 bases between them. Germline V gene lookup returns CDR1 SGDLS and CDR2 YYNGEE. The CDR3 nucleotides are TGTGCCAGCAAGGGGTCGATCGCAACAGATACGCAGTATTTT. It encodes CASKGSIATDTQYF.

The chain combines TRBV19 with TRBJ2-1; possibly TRBD1 or TRBD2 for D (5 bases each). Trimming left V 3 bases short and J 7 bases short, with 16 bases between. Germline values: CDR1 LNHDA, CDR2 SQIVND (reference sequence). This CDR3 comprises 15 residues. The CDR3 loop reads CASSIGTTGKNEQFF. In nucleotides, the CDR3 is TGTGCCAGTAGTATTGGGACCACTGGGAAGAATGAGCAGTTCTTC.

The count of this clone is one. This rearrangement joins TRBV5-6 to TRBJ2-5, with 7 nucleotides matching TRBD1. The CDR3 has 13 residues. Trimming at V came to 4 bases and at J to 7 bases, leaving 7 bases not matched to a gene. Germline-derived CDR1 and CDR2 are SGHDT and YYEEEE. CDR3 bases: TGTGCCAGCAGCCTACAGGGGCTACCGACCCAGTACTTC. Its translation is CASSLQGLPTQYF.

About this clone: One end of the junction is discordant with germline, which a read error may explain. V is TRBV7-3 and J is TRBJ2-3; D unresolved. From germline, CDR1 is SGHTA and CDR2 FQGTGA. The length of the CDR3 is 17 residues. CDR3 protein: CASSLTPLEVRTDTQYF. The CDR3 bases are TGTGCCAGCAGCCTAACCCCTCTAGAGGTTCGCACAGATACGCAGTATTTT.

As concerns this clone: Germline is not matched at one junction end, which may reflect a read error. The sample holds other DNA sequences that translate to the same CDR3. The V gene is TRBV5-1, the J gene TRBJ2-1; no clear D. This CDR3 is built from 16 residues. Germline V gene lookup returns CDR1 SGHRS and CDR2 YFSETQ. Here the CDR3 DNA reads TGCGCCAGTAGCTCGCGGACCAAATCTCGTGGGAATGAGCAGTTCTTC. Amino acids: CASSSRTKSRGNEQFF.

This chain links TRBV9 with TRBJ2-2; D gene unclear. V was pared by 0 bases and J by 0 bases, with 9 bases between. CDR3 size: 16 residues. CDR1 and CDR2 (germline): SGDLS, YYNGEE. The CDR3 reads CASSVGGTANTGELFF. CDR3 coding DNA: TGTGCCAGCAGCGTAGGTGGTACAGCGAACACCGGGGAGCTGTTTTTT.

The chain recombines TRBV2 with TRBJ1-5; 10 bases fit TRBD1. The CDR3 length is 15 residues. The V and J ends lost 6 bases and 6 bases, in that order; junction bases with no gene match: 8. From germline, CDR1 is SNHLY and CDR2 FYNNEI. CDR3 DNA: TGTGCCAGCAGCACGACAGGGGGCGCGAGTCAGCCCCAGCATTTT. As protein: CASSTTGGASQPQHF.

This chain connects TRBV6-5 to TRBJ2-3, with 11 positions matching TRBD2. After removal of 5 bases from V and 3 bases from J, the junction contained 4 bases not matched to a gene. From germline, CDR1 is MNHEY and CDR2 SVGAGI. The CDR3 spans 15 residues. In DNA form, the CDR3 reads TGTGCCAGCAGTCCCCCTAGCGGGAGGACAGATACGCAGTATTTT. Protein product: CASSPPSGRTDTQYF.

This clone was observed once. The rearrangement uses TRBV6-6 and TRBJ2-7; 7 positions agree with TRBD2. V lost 6 bases to trimming and J lost 2 bases; unmatched junction nucleotides: 7. The CDR3 is 14 residues long. The V gene's germline CDR1 is MNHNY and CDR2 SVGAGI (reference sequence). The CDR3 reads CASRIKGLTYEQYF. The CDR3 DNA sequence: TGTGCCAGCAGGATTAAGGGACTAACCTACGAGCAGTACTTC.

The chain couples TRBV18 to TRBJ1-5; D gene ambiguous. There are 15 residues in the CDR3. Germline values: CDR1 KGHSH, CDR2 LQKENI. V lost 3 bases and J lost 1, with 10 bases in between. The CDR3 protein is CASSPEMTSNQPQHF. In DNA form, the CDR3 reads TGTGCCAGCTCACCGGAAATGACGAGCAATCAGCCCCAGCATTTT.

V usage is TRBV19 and J usage is TRBJ2-3; 12 nucleotides agree with TRBD2. J lost 2 bases, V lost 3 bases, and 9 bases had no gene match. This CDR3 comprises 18 residues. Germline V gene lookup returns CDR1 LNHDA and CDR2 SQIVND (reference sequence). The CDR3 nucleotides read TGTGCCAGTAGTATGACTAGCGGGAGTAGATTCCACACAGATACGCAGTATTTT. It yields the protein CASSMTSGSRFHTDTQYF.